This TCR beta chain is drawn from a study of cytomegalovirus exposure and HLA in healthy donors. Study as a whole: The Caucasian-associated ancestry cluster contained 65% to 85% of the 300 to 400 genotyped donors.

The PCR contained 60 Vbeta and 13 Jbeta primers. Assay: immunoSEQ multiplex PCR; the TCRdb copy retains only in-frame clones and omits some. Here the sample spans 130,000 to 150,000 clones, 60% to 85% being singletons. General study findings and limits: Later analysis placed DRB1 highest and HLA-C lowest in TCR association rates, which differed by HLA locus. The study dropped some indistinguishable V segments, TRBV6-2 and TRBV6-3 among them. A later analysis linked a missense variant in DCLRE1C to the trimming of TCR beta V and J genes.

The length of the CDR3 is 15 residues. The germline gives CDR1 SGHNT, CDR2 YYREEE (reference sequence). V lost 2 bases and J 2 bases, leaving 13 bases between the germline ends. About this clone: Antigen specificity is unknown.

Sequenced input: PBMCs. The V call is TRBV5-4, the J call TRBJ1-2; tentatively, D is TRBD1 (6 bases). The origin of this receptor is a male donor in good health and CMV-seronegative. The CDR3 protein is CASSLPGHKNYGYTF. In nucleotides, the CDR3 is TGTGCCAGCAGCTTACCGGGACACAAGAACTATGGCTACACCTTC. Variable domain in full (rest from reference TRBV5-4 and TRBJ1-2): ETGVTQSPTHLIKTRGQQVTLRCSSQSGHNTVSWYQQALGQGPQFIFQYYREEENGRGNFPPRFSGLQFPNYSSELNVNALELDDSALYLCASSLPGHKNYGYTFGSGTRLTVV.